A selection of T cell receptor beta chains follows, all from one sample in a study of blood T cell repertoires in COVID-19. Sequencing was performed with immunoSEQ multiplex PCR; in TCRdb, only in-frame clones are kept and a portion is missing. The profile shows 25,000 or so clones, 86% of them singletons. Sequenced: peripheral blood. Receptors originate from a human donor with acute or convalescent COVID-19. The donor label of this sample is uncertain. CDR3s include the opening cysteine and the closing phenylalanine or tryptophan. The D gene is left open where the match is weak. Rows give clone size only sometimes, using once, few, many, or a class for an expanded clone.

v_gene	d_gene	abundance	j_gene	CDR3aa	CDR3nt
TRBV3-1/TRBV3-2	.	once	TRBJ2-5	CASSQPRGFQETQYF	TGTGCCAGCAGCCAGCCTAGGGGATTCCAAGAGACCCAGTACTTC
TRBV6-2/TRBV6-3	TRBD1	once	TRBJ2-2	CASSGQGDTGELFF	TGTGCCAGCAGCGGACAGGGCGACACCGGGGAGCTGTTTTTT
TRBV7-2	.	.	TRBJ2-2	CASSLGRPETGELFF	TGTGCCAGCAGCTTGGGCAGGCCGGAAACCGGGGAGCTGTTTTTT
TRBV10-3	TRBD2	.	TRBJ2-7	CAISKNLRGLAVSYEQYF	TGTGCCATCAGTAAGAACCTTCGTGGGCTAGCGGTTTCCTACGAGCAGTACTTC
TRBV4-3	.	few	TRBJ2-6	CASSQDPQSGANVLTF	TGCGCCAGCAGCCAAGACCCCCAGTCTGGGGCCAACGTCCTGACTTTC
TRBV5-4	TRBD2	.	TRBJ2-1	CASSLPSGHYNEQFF	TGTGCCAGCAGCTTGCCTAGCGGGCACTACAATGAGCAGTTCTTC
TRBV7-9	.	.	TRBJ1-4	CASGRAGDNEKLFF	TGTGCCAGTGGCCGGGCAGGGGATAATGAAAAACTGTTTTTT
TRBV9	TRBD2	.	TRBJ2-3	CASSESGTSGTDTQYF	TGTGCCAGCAGCGAATCCGGGACTAGCGGCACAGATACGCAGTATTTT
TRBV5-1	TRBD2	.	TRBJ2-3	CASSLGAAGAQSDTQYF	TGCGCCAGCAGCTTGGGGGCGGCGGGAGCCCAGTCAGATACGCAGTATTTT
TRBV5-4	TRBD1	.	TRBJ2-7	CASSFKEGGNEQYF	TGTGCCAGCAGCTTCAAAGAAGGGGGCAACGAGCAGTACTTC
TRBV15	.	.	TRBJ2-1	CATSRSTGLHGQFF	TGTGCCACCAGCAGGTCTACGGGACTCCATGGGCAGTTCTTC
TRBV6-2/TRBV6-3	.	.	TRBJ1-1	CASSYWQNTEAFF	TGTGCCAGCAGTTATTGGCAGAACACTGAAGCTTTCTTT
TRBV11-2	TRBD1	.	TRBJ2-3	CASSTGTGADTQYF	TGTGCCAGCAGCACAGGGACAGGGGCAGATACGCAGTATTTT
TRBV9	.	.	TRBJ1-6	CASSRGGVSPLHF	TGTGCCAGCAGCCGAGGGGGGGTATCACCCCTCCACTTT
TRBV25-1	TRBD1	.	TRBJ1-1	CASSQQTGGITEAFF	TGTGCCAGCAGTCAGCAGACAGGGGGGATCACTGAAGCTTTCTTT
TRBV5-1	TRBD1	few	TRBJ2-7	CASSSGGQGYEQYF	TGCGCCAGCAGCTCCGGGGGACAGGGGTACGAGCAGTACTTC
TRBV9	.	once	TRBJ2-1	CASSVVDSHYNEQFF	TGTGCCAGCAGCGTAGTGGACAGCCACTACAATGAGCAGTTCTTC
TRBV19	.	.	TRBJ2-3	CASSKPRGRADTQYF	TGTGCCAGTAGTAAGCCGAGAGGGCGGGCAGATACGCAGTATTTT
TRBV2	.	.	TRBJ2-5	CASSPGLNQETQYF	TGTGCCAGCAGTCCTGGACTAAACCAAGAGACCCAGTACTTC
TRBV2	.	once	TRBJ2-3	CASSPDRTSTDTQYF	TGTGCCAGCAGCCCGGACAGAACTAGCACAGATACGCAGTATTTT
TRBV5-1	.	.	TRBJ2-1	CASSVVQGARGNEQFF	TGCGCCAGCAGCGTTGTACAGGGAGCCAGAGGCAATGAGCAGTTCTTC
TRBV21-1	.	.	TRBJ2-7	CASSKEASGGSYEQYF	TGTGCCAGCAGCAAAGAAGCTAGCGGTGGCTCCTACGAGCAGTACTTC
TRBV4-3	TRBD2	.	TRBJ2-1	CASSLRAGGAYNEQFF	TGCGCCAGCAGCCTGCGGGCCGGGGGGGCCTACAATGAGCAGTTCTTC
TRBV7-6	.	.	TRBJ2-1	CASSSRGPPLNEQFF	TGTGCCAGCAGCTCCCGGGGTCCCCCTCTTAATGAGCAGTTCTTC
TRBV11-2	.	.	TRBJ2-1	CASSLRWSSYNEQFF	TGTGCCAGCAGCTTGAGGTGGAGCTCCTACAATGAGCAGTTCTTC
TRBV11-2	TRBD2	.	TRBJ2-3	CASSPRGSGGAGDTQYF	TGTGCCAGCAGCCCCCGAGGGAGCGGGGGGGCCGGGGATACGCAGTATTTT
TRBV30	TRBD2	.	TRBJ2-1	CAWSDREEINEQFF	TGTGCCTGGAGTGACCGGGAGGAAATCAATGAGCAGTTCTTC
TRBV6-2/TRBV6-3	TRBD2	.	TRBJ2-7	CASSYPASGEYEQYF	TGTGCCAGCAGTTACCCGGCTAGCGGGGAGTACGAGCAGTACTTC
TRBV11-3	TRBD1	.	TRBJ2-7	CASSRQGSYEQYF	TGTGCCAGCAGCCGACAGGGCTCCTACGAGCAGTACTTC
TRBV7-3	.	.	TRBJ1-1	CASSLYPGRPTEAFF	TGTGCCAGCAGCTTATACCCAGGGCGCCCCACTGAAGCTTTCTTT
TRBV5-5	TRBD2	once	TRBJ2-1	CASSSGTSGYNEQFF	TGTGCCAGCAGCTCGGGGACTAGCGGCTACAATGAGCAGTTCTTC
TRBV7-3	TRBD2	.	TRBJ2-2	CASSFGLVEAGELFF	TGTGCCAGCAGCTTTGGACTAGTGGAAGCCGGGGAGCTGTTTTTT